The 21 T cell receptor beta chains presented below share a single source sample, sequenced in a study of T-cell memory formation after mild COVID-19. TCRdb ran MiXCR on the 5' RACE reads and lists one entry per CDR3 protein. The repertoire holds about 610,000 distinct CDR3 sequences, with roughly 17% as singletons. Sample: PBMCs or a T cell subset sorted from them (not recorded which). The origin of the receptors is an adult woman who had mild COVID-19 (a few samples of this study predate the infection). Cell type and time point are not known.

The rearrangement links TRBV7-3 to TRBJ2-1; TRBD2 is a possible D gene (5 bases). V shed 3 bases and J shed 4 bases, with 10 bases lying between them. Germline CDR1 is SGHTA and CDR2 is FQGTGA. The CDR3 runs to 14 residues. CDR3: CASSFSGLYNEQFF. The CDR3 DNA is TGTGCCAGCAGCTTTTCTGGACTGTACAATGAGCAGTTCTTC.

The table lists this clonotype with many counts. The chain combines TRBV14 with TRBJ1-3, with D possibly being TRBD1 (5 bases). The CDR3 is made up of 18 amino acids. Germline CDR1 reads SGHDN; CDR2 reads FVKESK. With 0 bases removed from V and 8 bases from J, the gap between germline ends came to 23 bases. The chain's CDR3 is CASSQEFPPSGGADTIYF. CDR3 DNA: TGTGCCAGCAGCCAAGAGTTCCCTCCCAGCGGAGGGGCGGACACCATATATTTT.

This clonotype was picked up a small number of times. CDR3 protein: CASRMTGANYGYTF. In DNA form, the CDR3 reads TGTGCCAGCAGAATGACAGGGGCGAACTATGGCTACACCTTC. The chain carries TRBV12-3 or TRBV12-4 and TRBJ1-2; 8 nucleotides match TRBD1. V lost 6 bases and J lost 2; bases outside the gene matches: 5. The CDR3 has 14 residues.

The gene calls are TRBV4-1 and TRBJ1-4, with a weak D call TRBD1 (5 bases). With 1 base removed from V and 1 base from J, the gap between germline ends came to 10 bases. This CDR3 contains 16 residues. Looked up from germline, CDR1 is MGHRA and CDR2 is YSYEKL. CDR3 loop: CASSQVGTVTNEKLFF. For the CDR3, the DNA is TGCGCCAGCAGCCAAGTGGGGACGGTAACTAATGAAAAACTGTTTTTT.

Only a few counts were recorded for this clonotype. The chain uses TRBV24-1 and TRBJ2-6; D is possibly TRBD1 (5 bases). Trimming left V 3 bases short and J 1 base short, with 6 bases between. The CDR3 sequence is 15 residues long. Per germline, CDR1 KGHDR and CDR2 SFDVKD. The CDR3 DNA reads TGTGCCACCAGTGATCGACAGTCTGGGGCCAACGTCCTGACTTTC. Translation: CATSDRQSGANVLTF.

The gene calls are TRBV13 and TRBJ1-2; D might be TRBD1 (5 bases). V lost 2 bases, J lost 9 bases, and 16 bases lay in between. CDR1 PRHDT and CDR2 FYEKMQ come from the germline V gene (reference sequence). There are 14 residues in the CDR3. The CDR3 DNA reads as TGTGCCAGCAGCTTACGGCCGGGGGGTTTGAGCTACACCTTC. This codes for CASSLRPGGLSYTF.

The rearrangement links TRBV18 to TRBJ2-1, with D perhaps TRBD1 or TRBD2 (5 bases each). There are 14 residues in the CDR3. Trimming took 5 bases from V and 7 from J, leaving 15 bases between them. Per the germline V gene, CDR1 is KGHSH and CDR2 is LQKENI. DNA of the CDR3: TGTGCCAGCTCAGTAGACACTGGGGGTAATGAGCAGTTCTTC. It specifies CASSVDTGGNEQFF.

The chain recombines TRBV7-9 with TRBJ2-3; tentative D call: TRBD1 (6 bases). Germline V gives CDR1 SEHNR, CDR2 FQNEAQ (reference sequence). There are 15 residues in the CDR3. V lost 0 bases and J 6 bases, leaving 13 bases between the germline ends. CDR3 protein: CASSLAGAGADTQYF. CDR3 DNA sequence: TGTGCCAGCAGCTTAGCTGGGGCAGGGGCGGATACGCAGTATTTT.

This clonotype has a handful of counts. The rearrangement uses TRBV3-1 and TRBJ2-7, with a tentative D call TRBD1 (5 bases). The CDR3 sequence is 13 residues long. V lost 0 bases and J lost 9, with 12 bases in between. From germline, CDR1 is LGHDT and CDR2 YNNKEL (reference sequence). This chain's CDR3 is CASSQEIRDRQYF. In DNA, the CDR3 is TGTGCCAGCAGCCAAGAGATCAGGGATCGGCAGTACTTC.

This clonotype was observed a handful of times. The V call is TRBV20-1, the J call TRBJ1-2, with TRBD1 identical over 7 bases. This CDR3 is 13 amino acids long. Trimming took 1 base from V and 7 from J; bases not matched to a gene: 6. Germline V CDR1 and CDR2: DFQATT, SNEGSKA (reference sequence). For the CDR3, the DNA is TGCAGTGCTAGAGGACAGGGAGCGGTTGGCTACACCTTC. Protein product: CSARGQGAVGYTF.

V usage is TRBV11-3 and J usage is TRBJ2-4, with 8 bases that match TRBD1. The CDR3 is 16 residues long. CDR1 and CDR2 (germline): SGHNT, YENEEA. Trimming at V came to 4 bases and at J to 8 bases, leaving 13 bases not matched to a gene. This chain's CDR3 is CASSSRTGSLSHIQYF. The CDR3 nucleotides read TGTGCCAGCAGCTCCCGGACAGGGTCCCTCTCGCACATTCAGTACTTC.

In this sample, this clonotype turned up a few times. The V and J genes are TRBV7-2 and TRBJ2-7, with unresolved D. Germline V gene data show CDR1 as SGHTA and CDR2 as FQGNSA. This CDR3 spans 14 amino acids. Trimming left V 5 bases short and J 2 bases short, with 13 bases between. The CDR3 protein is CASSLIGSTYEQYF. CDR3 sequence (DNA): TGTGCCAGCAGCCTTATCGGATCCACCTACGAGCAGTACTTC. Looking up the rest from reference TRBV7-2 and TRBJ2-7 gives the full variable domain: GAGVSQSPSNKVTEKGKDVELRCDPISGHTALYWYRQSLGQGLEFLIYFQGNSAPDKSGLPSDRFSAERTGGSVSTLTIQRTQQEDSAVYLCASSLIGSTYEQYFGPGTRLTVT.

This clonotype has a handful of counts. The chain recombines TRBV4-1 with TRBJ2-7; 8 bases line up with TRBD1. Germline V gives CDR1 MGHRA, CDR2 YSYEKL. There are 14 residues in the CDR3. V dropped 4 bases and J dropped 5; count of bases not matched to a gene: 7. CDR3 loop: CASSPGQGLNEQYF. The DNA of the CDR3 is TGCGCCAGCAGCCCCGGACAGGGTCTAAACGAGCAGTACTTC.

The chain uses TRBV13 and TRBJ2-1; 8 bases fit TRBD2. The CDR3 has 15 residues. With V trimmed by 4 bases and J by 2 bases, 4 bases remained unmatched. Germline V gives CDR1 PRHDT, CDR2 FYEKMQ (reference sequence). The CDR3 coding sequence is TGTGCCAGCAGCTCACTAGCGGAAACCTACAATGAGCAGTTCTTC. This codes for CASSSLAETYNEQFF.

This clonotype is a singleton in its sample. CDR3 residues: CASRQGASEQYF. In DNA, the CDR3 is TGTGCCAGCAGACAGGGGGCGAGTGAGCAGTACTTC. The rearrangement links TRBV6-5 to TRBJ2-7; 9 bases fit TRBD1. Trimming at V came to 6 bases and at J to 7 bases, leaving 4 bases not matched to a gene. The length of the CDR3 is 12 residues. Germline V gene sequence: CDR1 MNHEY, CDR2 SVGAGI.

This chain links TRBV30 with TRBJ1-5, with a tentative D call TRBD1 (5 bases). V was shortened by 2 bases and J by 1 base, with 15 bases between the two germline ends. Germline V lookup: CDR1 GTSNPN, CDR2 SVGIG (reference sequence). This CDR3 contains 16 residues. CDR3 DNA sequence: TGTGCCTGGAGTACCCTGGGACGGGCAAGCAATCAGCCCCAGCATTTT. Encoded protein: CAWSTLGRASNQPQHF. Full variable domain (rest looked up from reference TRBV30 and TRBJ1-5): SQTIHQWPATLVQPVGSPLSLECTVEGTSNPNLYWYRQAAGRGLQLLFYSVGIGQISSEVPQNLSASRPQDRQFILSSKKLLLSDSGFYLCAWSTLGRASNQPQHFGDGTRLSIL.

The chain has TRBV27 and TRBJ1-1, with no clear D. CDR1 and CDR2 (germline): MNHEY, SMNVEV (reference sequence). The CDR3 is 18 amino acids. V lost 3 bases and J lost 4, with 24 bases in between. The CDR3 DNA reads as TGTGCCAGCAGTTTCTTAAGCGCCGGGTCGCGCTGGACCACTGAAGCTTTCTTT. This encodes CASSFLSAGSRWTTEAFF.

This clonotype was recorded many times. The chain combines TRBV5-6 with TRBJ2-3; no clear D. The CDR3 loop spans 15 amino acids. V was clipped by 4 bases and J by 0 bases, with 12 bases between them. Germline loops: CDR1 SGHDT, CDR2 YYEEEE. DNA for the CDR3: TGTGCCAGCAGCCGTATAGGTTTTAGCACAGATACGCAGTATTTT. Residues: CASSRIGFSTDTQYF.

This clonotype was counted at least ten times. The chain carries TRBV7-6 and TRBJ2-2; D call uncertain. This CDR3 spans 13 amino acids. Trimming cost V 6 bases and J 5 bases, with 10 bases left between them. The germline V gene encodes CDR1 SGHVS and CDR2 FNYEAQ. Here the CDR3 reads CASSPSHTGELFF. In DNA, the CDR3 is TGTGCCAGCAGTCCAAGTCATACCGGGGAGCTGTTTTTT.

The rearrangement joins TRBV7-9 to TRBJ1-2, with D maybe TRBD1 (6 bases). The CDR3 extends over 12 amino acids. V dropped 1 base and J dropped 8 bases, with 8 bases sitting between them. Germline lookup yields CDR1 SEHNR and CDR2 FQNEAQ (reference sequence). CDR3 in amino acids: CASSLEQGGYTF. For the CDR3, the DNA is TGTGCCAGCAGCTTAGAACAGGGCGGCTACACCTTC.

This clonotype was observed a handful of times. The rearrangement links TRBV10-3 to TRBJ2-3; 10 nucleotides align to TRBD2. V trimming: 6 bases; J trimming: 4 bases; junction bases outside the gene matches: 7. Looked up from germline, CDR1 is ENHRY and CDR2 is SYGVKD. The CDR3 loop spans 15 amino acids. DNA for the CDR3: TGTGCCATCAGGGCGTCTCTAGCGGGAGCAGATACGCAGTATTTT. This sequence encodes CAIRASLAGADTQYF.